Below, 10 T cell receptor beta chains from the same sample are listed, as sequenced in a study of technical replicates of blood from several donors. Using immunoSEQ multiplex PCR, the repertoire was profiled, and TCRdb retains in-frame clones only, with some absent. The sample includes 68,000 or so clones, roughly 92% of them seen just once. Sequenced material: T cells isolated from PBMCs. These receptors were collected from a human donor in good health.

This chain joins TRBV11-3 and TRBJ1-5, with D unresolved. Trimming shortened V by 3 bases and J by 3 bases, and 6 bases separated the two germline ends. Germline assignment: CDR1 SGHNT and CDR2 YENEEA. This CDR3 contains 13 residues. The CDR3 spells CASSFDSNQPQHF. The CDR3 DNA sequence: TGTGCCAGCAGCTTCGACTCCAATCAGCCCCAGCATTTT.

The genes are TRBV6-1 and TRBJ1-1; D gene unclear. The CDR3 loop spans 11 amino acids. Per the germline V gene, CDR1 is MNHNS and CDR2 is SASEGT. Trimming shortened V by 6 bases and J by 6 bases, and 8 bases separated the two germline ends. CDR3 coding DNA: TGTGCCAGCAGCGTCCCTGCTGAAGCTTTCTTT. It translates to CASSVPAEAFF.

The chain combines TRBV29-1 with TRBJ1-2; TRBD1 matches at 7 bases. V was pared by 2 bases and J by 3 bases, with 6 bases of the junction left unmatched. The CDR3 spans 14 residues. Per the germline V gene, CDR1 is SQVTM and CDR2 is ANQGSEA. CDR3 sequence reads: CSVEPRQGYYGYTF. The DNA of the CDR3 is TGCAGCGTTGAACCCCGACAGGGTTACTATGGCTACACCTTC.

The CDR3 bases are TGTGCCAGCAGCCTCCGGGTCAATGAAAAACTGTTTTTT. It is translated as CASSLRVNEKLFF. This chain joins TRBV7-2 and TRBJ1-4; no reliable D call. V gave up 5 bases and J gave up 5 bases, with 9 bases separating them. Per the germline V gene, CDR1 is SGHTA and CDR2 is FQGNSA. There are 13 residues in the CDR3.

The V and J genes are TRBV19 and TRBJ2-3; tentatively, D is TRBD1 (5 bases). The CDR3 has 16 residues. The V gene lost 2 bases and the J gene lost 1 base, with 13 bases spanning the gap. Germline CDR1 LNHDA, CDR2 SQIVND (reference sequence). The CDR3 here is CASSIRPRARTDTQYF. CDR3 nucleotides: TGTGCCAGTAGTATACGCCCCAGGGCGCGCACAGATACGCAGTATTTT. Full variable domain (remainder filled in from reference TRBV19 and TRBJ2-3): DGGITQSPKYLFRKEGQNVTLSCEQNLNHDAMYWYRQDPGQGLRLIYYSQIVNDFQKGDIAEGYSVSREKKESFPLTVTSAQKNPTAFYLCASSIRPRARTDTQYFGPGTRLTVL.

The DNA for the CDR3 is TGTGCCAGCTCCGCTGAAGCTTTCTTT. Translation gives CASSAEAFF. The V and J genes are TRBV13 and TRBJ1-1; no clear D gene. Germline CDR1 PRHDT, CDR2 FYEKMQ (reference sequence). The CDR3 sequence is 9 residues long. Trimming stripped 8 bases from V and 6 bases from J, with 4 bases between.

The chain recombines TRBV7-9 with TRBJ2-1, with 8 bases lining up with TRBD2. Germline V gene sequence: CDR1 SEHNR, CDR2 FQNEAQ (reference sequence). The CDR3 length is 15 residues. Unmatched junction bases numbered 1, after V lost 2 bases and J lost 1 base. DNA for the CDR3: TGTGCCAGCAGCTTACGGGAGGGATCCTACAATGAGCAGTTCTTC. It specifies CASSLREGSYNEQFF. Combining the CDR3 with reference TRBV7-9 and TRBJ2-1 gives the whole variable domain DTGVSQNPRHKITKRGQNVTFRCDPISEHNRLYWYRQTLGQGPEFLTYFQNEAQLEKSRLLSDRFSAERPKGSFSTLEIQRTEQGDSAMYLCASSLREGSYNEQFFGPGTRLTVL.

V is TRBV9 and J is TRBJ2-1; TRBD2 agrees at 7 bases. This CDR3 comprises 21 residues. V was clipped by 3 bases and J by 0 bases; unmatched bases: 21. Germline values: CDR1 SGDLS, CDR2 YYNGEE. CDR3 DNA: TGTGCCAGCAGCGCTACCGTGGGTAGCGGGTATTACCAAAGCTCCTACAATGAGCAGTTCTTC. It yields the protein CASSATVGSGYYQSSYNEQFF.

The J gene is TRBJ1-5, the V gene TRBV19; a possible D gene is TRBD1 (5 bases). The CDR3 extends over 15 amino acids. V lost 7 bases and J 2 bases, leaving 15 bases between the germline ends. The germline V gene encodes CDR1 LNHDA and CDR2 SQIVND (reference sequence). The CDR3 coding sequence is TGTGCCAGTACTCCAGGGTTGTTAGGCAATCAGCCCCAGCATTTT. It encodes CASTPGLLGNQPQHF.

J is TRBJ1-4 and V is TRBV9, with D possibly matching TRBD1 (5 bases). V lost 4 bases, J lost 5 bases, and 15 bases lay in between. Germline CDR1 is SGDLS and CDR2 is YYNGEE. The CDR3 sequence is 15 residues long. In nucleotides, the CDR3 is TGTGCCAGCAGCAGAGATCCCAAGGGGAATGAAAAACTGTTTTTT. This gives the protein CASSRDPKGNEKLFF.